Sequencing of this T cell receptor delta chain was carried out in a study of γδ T cells in repeated Plasmodium falciparum infection. Study-level information: The natural-infection arm compared Malian children under seasonal malaria with matched Australian children. Study-level results: Malian children's Vdelta2-negative repertoires appeared more expanded and less diverse than Australians'.

TCRdb repeated clone calling on the multiplex PCR reads with CATT. The table has approximately 50,000 delta-chain clones, 1.9% seen once. Bulk repertoires came from Vgamma9/Vdelta2+ or Vdelta2-negative gammadelta T cells flow-sorted from PBMC. This CDR3 is 15 amino acids long. The germline V gene has CDR1 GEAIGNYY and CDR2 EKD. For this clone: No antigen is known for it. TCRdb has a much larger clone's protein, which differs at residue 11 from the translation of this DNA, likely because of a read error; what is shown is the protein translated from the DNA.

This sequence was found in a pool of human donors (malaria-infected and uninfected, not separated). The specimen sequenced was gamma-delta T cells from blood. The rearrangement links TRDV2 to TRDJ1; 8 bases are a match to TRDD3. TCRdb gives no J gene; it was assigned here by matching the DNA to germline. The DNA for the CDR3 is TGTGCCTGTGACCCTCTGGGGGACACCACCGAGAAACTCATCTTT. It specifies CACDPLGDTTEKLIF.